This TCR beta chain was documented in a study of blood T cell repertoires in COVID-19. The overall study: Acute-phase and convalescent COVID-19 samples originated in the United States, Italy and Spain.

The age range of participants was 18 to 89 years, with residence in some 25 US areas. CDR3 length equals 13 residues. V was shortened by 6 bases and J by 8 bases, with 17 bases between the two germline ends. Looked up from germline, CDR1 is SGHDT and CDR2 is YYEEEE. Using immunoSEQ multiplex PCR, the repertoire was profiled, and TCRdb retains in-frame clones only, with some absent. The data contain over 250,000 clones, over 85% of them seen just once; the ten biggest clones take up 1.9%. This rearrangement joins TRBV5-6 to TRBJ1-2; possibly TRBD1 for D (5 bases). The sample consisted of PBMCs or T cells enriched from blood (not recorded which). This TCR came from a woman aged 55-69 years who had recovered from COVID-19. The CDR3, as DNA: TGTGCCAGCATCCGCCAGGGTAGTCAGGGCTACACCTTC. This sequence encodes CASIRQGSQGYTF.